This TCR beta chain was recorded in a study of shared clonotypes between healthy human individuals. The CDR3 runs to 15 residues. The trim removed 0 bases at V and 6 bases at J, leaving 7 bases unmatched. CDR1 and CDR2 from the germline V gene are SGHRS and YFSETQ. HIV-negative, healthy adults without recent acute infections or vaccinations were the donors. In the source study's methods: Junction-only immunoSEQ sequences carried no quality scores, so filtering differed. The repertoire was sequenced with immunoSEQ multiplex PCR; TCRdb's copy has only in-frame clones and lacks some. The V and J calls and clone size were taken over from that table, and D and trimming were inferred from the DNA. The table has about a million clones, about 80% seen once.

Sequencing was performed on memory CD4+ T cells from PBMCs. The subset is: CD45RA-negative fraction. The receptor was derived from a man aged 18 to 35 in good health. Some clones in this sample may be carry-over from other donors' samples. This sequence joins TRBV5-1 and TRBJ2-3; 7 nucleotides agree with TRBD1. Here the CDR3 DNA reads TGCGCCAGCAGCTTGGCTGGGACAGTGGGGGATACGCAGTATTTT. Amino acid sequence: CASSLAGTVGDTQYF.